These 5 T cell receptor beta chains originate from one sample sequenced in a study of CD8 T cells in Susac syndrome. Reverse transcription of 0.5 to 1 ug RNA was performed with random hexamers. TCRdb used MiXCR to reprocess the immunoSEQ multiplex PCR reads, holding one entry per CDR3 protein. The repertoire holds about 110,000 distinct CDR3 sequences, with about 96% as singletons. Input material: CD4+ T cells from PBMCs. These receptors came from a human donor in good health.

The chain couples TRBV12-3 or TRBV12-4 to TRBJ2-1, with 8 bases identical to TRBD1. The CDR3 is 14 amino acids. J gave up 8 bases and V 6 bases, and 9 bases lay outside the gene matches. CDR3 nucleotide sequence: TGTGCCAGCAGACCGACAGGGGAGGATCATGAGCAGTTCTTC. Translation gives CASRPTGEDHEQFF.

This chain links TRBV29-1 with TRBJ2-3; D is possibly TRBD1 (5 bases). Looked up from germline, CDR1 is SQVTM and CDR2 is ANQGSEA. Trimming removed 1 base at V and 0 bases at J, with 14 bases between. The CDR3 length is 16 residues. The CDR3 sequence is CSVEVWARASTDTQYF. The CDR3 DNA is TGCAGCGTTGAAGTTTGGGCCAGGGCCAGCACAGATACGCAGTATTTT.

The chain is built from TRBV5-1 and TRBJ2-1, with D possibly TRBD2 on 6 matching bases. V gave up 7 bases and J gave up 1 base, with 12 bases separating them. Germline CDR1 and CDR2: SGHRS and YFSETQ. The length of the CDR3 is 14 residues. CDR3 sequence (DNA): TGCGCCAGCGGTGCGGGAAATTCCTACAATGAGCAGTTCTTC. This codes for CASGAGNSYNEQFF. The full variable domain, rest sourced from reference TRBV5-1 and TRBJ2-1, is KAGVTQTPRYLIKTRGQQVTLSCSPISGHRSVSWYQQTPGQGLQFLFEYFSETQRNKGNFPGRFSGRQFSNSRSEMNVSTLELGDSALYLCASGAGNSYNEQFFGPGTRLTVL.

The chain employs TRBV2 and TRBJ2-1; 8 bases are a match to TRBD2. There are 15 residues in the CDR3. Germline V gene lookup returns CDR1 SNHLY and CDR2 FYNNEI. V lost 2 bases, J lost 6 bases, and 6 bases stayed unmatched. The CDR3: CASSEHGGAPNEQFF. Written as DNA, the CDR3 is TGTGCCAGCAGTGAACACGGGGGGGCACCCAATGAGCAGTTCTTC.

This clonotype occurred once. The rearrangement uses TRBV20-1 and TRBJ2-3, with TRBD2 matching over 13 bases. The CDR3 is made up of 16 amino acids. The V segment lost 5 bases and the J segment 2 bases; nucleotides outside the gene matches: 7. Germline V gene sequence: CDR1 DFQATT, CDR2 SNEGSKA (reference sequence). The CDR3 region has the DNA TGCAGTGCTTATACCGGACTAGCGGGGGCCACAGATACGCAGTATTTT. This gives the protein CSAYTGLAGATDTQYF.